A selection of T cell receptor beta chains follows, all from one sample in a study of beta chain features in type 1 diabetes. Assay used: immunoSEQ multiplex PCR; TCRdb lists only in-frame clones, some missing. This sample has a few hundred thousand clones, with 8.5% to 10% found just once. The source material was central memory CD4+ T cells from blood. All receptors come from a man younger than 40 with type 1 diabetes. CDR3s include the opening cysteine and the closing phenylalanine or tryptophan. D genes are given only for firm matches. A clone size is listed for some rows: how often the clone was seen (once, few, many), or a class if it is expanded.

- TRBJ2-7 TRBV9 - TGTGCCAGCAGCGTAGATGTGCTAACCTACGAGCAGTACTTC CASSVDVLTYEQYF
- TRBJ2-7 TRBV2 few TGTGCCAGCAGCCAAGATTCCGGATCCTACGAGCAGTACTTC CASSQDSGSYEQYF
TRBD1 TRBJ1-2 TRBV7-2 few TGTGCCAGCAGCACAGACAGGGGGGTGGCACGTGGCTACACCTTC CASSTDRGVARGYTF
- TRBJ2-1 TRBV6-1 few TGTGCCAGCGGGTATTTAGCGAGCTCCTACAATGAGCAGTTCTTC CASGYLASSYNEQFF
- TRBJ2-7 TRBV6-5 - TGTGCCAGCAGTTATCGGGGGCGAGGATCCTACGAGCAGTACTTC CASSYRGRGSYEQYF
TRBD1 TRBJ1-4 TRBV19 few TGTGCCAGTAGACAACCGGGACAGGGAGAAAAACTGTTTTTT CASRQPGQGEKLFF
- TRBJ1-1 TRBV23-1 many TGCGCCAGCAGTCATGGGGGCGATTACACTGAAGCTTTCTTT CASSHGGDYTEAFF
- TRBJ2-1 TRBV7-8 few - CASSLSLRGSSYNEQFF
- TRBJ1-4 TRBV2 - TGTGCCAGCAGCCTCAGGGATGAAAAACTGTTTTTT CASSLRDEKLFF
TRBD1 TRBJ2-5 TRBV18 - TGTGCCAGCTCCCGCAGGGGGAACCAAGAGACCCAGTACTTC CASSRRGNQETQYF
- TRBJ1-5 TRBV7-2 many TGTGCCAGCAGCTTACAGGGAAATCAGCCCCAGCATTTT CASSLQGNQPQHF
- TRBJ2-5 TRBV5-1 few TGCGCCAGCCTGACGGGCCCCGGAGGGCCCCAGTACTTC CASLTGPGGPQYF
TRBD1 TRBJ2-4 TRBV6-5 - TGTGCCGTAAGACAGGGGTTAGCCAAAAACATTCAGTACTTC CAVRQGLAKNIQYF
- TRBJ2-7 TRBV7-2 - TGTGCCAGCAGCTTAGGGACGGGGAAAAACTACGAGCAGTACTTC CASSLGTGKNYEQYF
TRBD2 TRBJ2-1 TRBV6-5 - TGTGCCAGCAGCTGGACTAGCGGGAAGCAGTTCTTC CASSWTSGKQFF
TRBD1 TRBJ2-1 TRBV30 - TGTGCCTGGAGTGCTGGACAGGGTTACAATGAGCAGTTCTTC CAWSAGQGYNEQFF
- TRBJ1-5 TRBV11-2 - TGTGCCAGCAGCTTAGGTTACGGACACTCAACTTATCAGCCCCAGCATTTT CASSLGYGHSTYQPQHF
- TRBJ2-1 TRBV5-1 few TGCGCCAGCAGCTTGGGACGGGCTGCAAGCTCCTACAATGAGCAGTTCTTC CASSLGRAASSYNEQFF
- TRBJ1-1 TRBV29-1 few TGCAGCGCCGGGGCCGCCTTTGAAGCTTTCTTT CSAGAAFEAFF
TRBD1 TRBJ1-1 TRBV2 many TGTGCCAGCGTCGCTGCTCTACTGGACAGGGGGACTTTCTTT CASVAALLDRGTFF
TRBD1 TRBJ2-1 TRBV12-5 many TGTGCTAGTGGCACCGACAGGGGGTGGTACAATGAGCAGTTCTTC CASGTDRGWYNEQFF
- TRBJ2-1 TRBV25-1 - TGTGCCAGCAAGGCGGGCCCCTTCTACAATGAGCAGTTCTTC CASKAGPFYNEQFF
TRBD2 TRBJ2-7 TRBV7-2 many TGTGCCAGCAGCTCCTATGCGACGGGAGGGCAGTACGAGCAGTACTTC CASSSYATGGQYEQYF
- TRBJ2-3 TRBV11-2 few TGTGCCAGCAGCTCATTACGGGACAGCACAGATACGCAGTATTTT CASSSLRDSTDTQYF
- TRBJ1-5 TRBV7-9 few TGTGCCAGCAGCCTACAGTGGGGCGTCAATCAGCCCCAGCATTTT CASSLQWGVNQPQHF
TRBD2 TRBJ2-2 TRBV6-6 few TGTGCCAGCAGCAATAGCGGGGGAGGTACCGGGGAGCTGTTTTTT CASSNSGGGTGELFF
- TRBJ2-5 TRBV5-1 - TGCGCCAGCAGCTTGATCCAGGTCACCCAAGAGACCCAGTACTTC CASSLIQVTQETQYF
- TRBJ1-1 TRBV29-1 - TGCAGCGTGGACAAACAGGGATTCACTGAAGCTTTCTTT CSVDKQGFTEAFF
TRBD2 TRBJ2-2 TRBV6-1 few TGTGCCAGCAGTGAGAGGCCTAGCGGAAACACCGGGGAGCTGTTTTTT CASSERPSGNTGELFF
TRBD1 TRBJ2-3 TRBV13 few TGTGCCAGCAGACTTACAGGGGCTTCCACAGATACGCAGTATTTT CASRLTGASTDTQYF
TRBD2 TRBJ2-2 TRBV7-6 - TGTGCCAGCAGCTCCAGGCCGGGGGGAGACACCGGGGAGCTGTTTTTT CASSSRPGGDTGELFF
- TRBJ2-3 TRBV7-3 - TGTGCCAGCAGCTTAAATGGTGCTTTCACAGATACGCAGTATTTT CASSLNGAFTDTQYF
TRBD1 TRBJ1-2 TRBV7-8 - TGTGCCAGCAGCTTAGACAGGGGGCAAGATGGCTACACCTTC CASSLDRGQDGYTF
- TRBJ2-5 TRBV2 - TGTGCCAGCAGTGACGGGGGTGGGTGGGGGCGAGAAGAGACCCAGTACTTC CASSDGGGWGREETQYF
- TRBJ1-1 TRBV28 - TGTGCCAGCAGTTTCCAATCAGGGGTGGACACTGAAGCTTTCTTT CASSFQSGVDTEAFF
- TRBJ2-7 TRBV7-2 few TGTGCCAGCAGCCGACGGACCGGGACCGCGGTCGAGCAGTACTTC CASSRRTGTAVEQYF
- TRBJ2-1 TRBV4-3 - TGCGCCAGCAGCCAAGCCCTAACTAGCTCCTACAATGAGCAGTTCTTC CASSQALTSSYNEQFF
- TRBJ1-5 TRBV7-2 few TGTGCCAGCAGCTTAGGGTCAGGGGATAGTCAGCCCCAGCATTTT CASSLGSGDSQPQHF
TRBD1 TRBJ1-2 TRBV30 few TGTGCCTGGAATAAGTTCGAGGGACAGGGGGACTATGGCTACACCTTC CAWNKFEGQGDYGYTF
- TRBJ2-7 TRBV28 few TGTGCCAGCACCCCTGCCGGGACTGCAGTCTACGAGCAGTACTTC CASTPAGTAVYEQYF